These 13 T cell receptor beta chains were all obtained from the same sample, sequenced in a study of cytomegalovirus exposure and HLA in healthy donors (dated by TCRdb to about 2017). The library came from the immunoSEQ multiplex PCR assay. For the multiplex PCR, a mixture combining 60 forward primers for TCR Vbeta segments and 13 reverse primers for TCR Jbeta segments was used. This is the immuneACCESS table as TCRdb keeps it, with only in-frame sequences that have V and J called. A part of the clones is gone; compared with another copy, unresolved V genes explain less than half, and the rest is unexplained. The table for this sample lists roughly 100,000 clones; around 80% of them were counted only once. The ten largest clones capture 8.2% of the sample. The sample taken for sequencing was PBMCs. The receptors here all came from a man aged 40-50 years in good health and CMV-seropositive.

The chain recombines TRBV5-4 with TRBJ2-5; TRBD1 aligns across 8 bases. Germline trimming cut 3 bases from V and 4 bases from J; bases unmatched to any gene: 5. CDR3 length equals 14 residues. From germline, CDR1 is SGHNT and CDR2 YYREEE (reference sequence). The CDR3 region is CASSYSGGRETQYF. CDR3 DNA sequence: TGTGCCAGCAGCTATTCAGGGGGCCGAGAGACCCAGTACTTC. Complete variable domain (other parts from reference TRBV5-4 and TRBJ2-5): ETGVTQSPTHLIKTRGQQVTLRCSSQSGHNTVSWYQQALGQGPQFIFQYYREEENGRGNFPPRFSGLQFPNYSSELNVNALELDDSALYLCASSYSGGRETQYFGPGTRLLVL.

The chain joins TRBV18 to TRBJ2-6; TRBD2 agrees at 10 bases. The germline V gene encodes CDR1 KGHSH and CDR2 LQKENI. The CDR3 spans 21 residues. V shed 1 base, J shed 0 bases, and the junction held 12 bases outside the gene matches. The CDR3 bases are TGTGCCAGCTCACCACAGGTCATAGTAAGCGGGGGGGCCTCTGGGGCCAACGTCCTGACTTTC. Its translation: CASSPQVIVSGGASGANVLTF. Together with reference TRBV18 and TRBJ2-6, the CDR3 gives the full variable domain: NAGVMQNPRHLVRRRGQEARLRCSPMKGHSHVYWYRQLPEEGLKFMVYLQKENIIDESGMPKERFSAEFPKEGPSILRIQQVVRGDSAAYFCASSPQVIVSGGASGANVLTFGAGSRLTVL.

This clone was seen a single time. The chain combines TRBV28 with TRBJ2-1, with D possibly TRBD2 on 6 matching bases. Germline CDR1 MDHEN, CDR2 SYDVKM. The germline V and J ends were trimmed by 5 bases and 4 bases, with 12 bases remaining between them. The CDR3 length is 14 residues. CDR3 sequence: CASSGRGVYNEQFF. The CDR3 DNA reads as TGTGCCAGCAGTGGTCGCGGGGTATACAATGAGCAGTTCTTC.

The table lists this clone with a few counts. The chain links TRBV27 to TRBJ2-4; TRBD1 might be the D (6 bases). V lost 6 bases and J lost 5, with 11 bases in between. The germline CDR1 and CDR2 sequences are MNHEY and SMNVEV (reference sequence). The CDR3 has 13 residues. This chain's CDR3 is CASSTGHQNIQYF. The CDR3 DNA reads as TGTGCCAGCAGCACGGGACACCAAAACATTCAGTACTTC.

J is TRBJ2-3 and V is TRBV27; TRBD2 aligns across 11 bases. V trimming: 2 bases; J trimming: 5 bases; junction bases outside the gene matches: 6. The CDR3 has 16 residues. CDR1 is MNHEY, CDR2 SMNVEV, per germline (reference sequence). CDR3 sequence reads: CASSLTSGSGGDTQYF. The CDR3 DNA is TGTGCCAGCAGTTTAACTAGCGGGAGTGGTGGAGATACGCAGTATTTT.

The chain uses TRBV27 and TRBJ2-6; D unclear. This CDR3 is built from 13 residues. Germline V gene sequence: CDR1 MNHEY, CDR2 SMNVEV (reference sequence). Trimming removed 5 bases at V and 0 bases at J, with 2 bases between. The CDR3, as DNA: TGTGCCAGCAGTCACTCTGGGGCCAACGTCCTGACTTTC. Amino acid sequence: CASSHSGANVLTF.

The table lists this clone with a few counts. V and J are TRBV18 and TRBJ2-7; 10 bases fit TRBD2. With V trimmed by 5 bases and J by 7 bases, 11 bases remained unmatched. The CDR3 consists of 15 residues. CDR1 is KGHSH, CDR2 LQKENI, per germline. Written as DNA, the CDR3 is TGTGCCAGCTCAACTTCACTAGCGGGGCTAGGGGAGCAGTACTTC. This encodes CASSTSLAGLGEQYF.

V usage is TRBV20-1 and J usage is TRBJ2-7; D perhaps matches TRBD1 (6 bases). The CDR3 extends over 11 amino acids. The V end lost 6 bases, the J end lost 3 bases, and 9 bases lay between the germline ends. The germline CDR1 and CDR2 sequences are DFQATT and SNEGSKA (reference sequence). This chain's CDR3 is CSAPTGYEQYF. CDR3 DNA: TGCAGTGCGCCGACAGGCTACGAGCAGTACTTC.

About this clone: The germline gene is not matched at one end of the junction; a read error may be the cause. The genes are TRBV7-2 and TRBJ2-7, with a possible D match to TRBD1 (6 bases). From germline, CDR1 is SGHTA and CDR2 FQGNSA. The CDR3 runs 15 residues. DNA of the CDR3: TGTGTCAGCAGCTTGAGCCGGGACAAACTCTACGAGCAGTACTTC. It translates to CVSSLSRDKLYEQYF.

V and J are TRBV19 and TRBJ1-1; the D is unclear. Germline values: CDR1 LNHDA, CDR2 SQIVND (reference sequence). The length of the CDR3 is 13 residues. V was shortened by 3 bases and J by 1 base, with 6 bases between the two germline ends. CDR3 sequence (DNA): TGTGCCAGTAGTATGAGCCCGAACACTGAAGCTTTCTTT. This translates into CASSMSPNTEAFF. Looking up the rest from reference TRBV19 and TRBJ1-1 gives the full variable domain: DGGITQSPKYLFRKEGQNVTLSCEQNLNHDAMYWYRQDPGQGLRLIYYSQIVNDFQKGDIAEGYSVSREKKESFPLTVTSAQKNPTAFYLCASSMSPNTEAFFGQGTRLTVV.

The chain is built from TRBV7-3 and TRBJ2-7, with 9 bases that match TRBD2. The length of the CDR3 is 18 residues. Germline CDR1 and CDR2: SGHTA and FQGTGA. V shed 3 bases and J 6 bases; nucleotides not matched to a gene: 18. The CDR3 region is CASSFKPPQAGGKAEQYF. CDR3 bases: TGTGCCAGCAGCTTTAAGCCGCCTCAAGCGGGAGGAAAAGCCGAGCAGTACTTC.

This chain joins TRBV7-8 and TRBJ1-4, with 9 bases matching TRBD1. The V and J ends lost 0 bases and 8 bases, in that order; junction bases with no gene match: 7. Germline values: CDR1 SGHVS, CDR2 FQNEAQ. CDR3 size: 16 residues. The DNA for the CDR3 is TGTGCCAGCAGCTTAGCCGGGACAGGGTGGAGGGAAAAACTGTTTTTT. It is translated as CASSLAGTGWREKLFF. Full variable domain (rest looked up from reference TRBV7-8 and TRBJ1-4): GAGVSQSPRYKVAKRGQDVALRCDPISGHVSLFWYQQALGQGPEFLTYFQNEAQLDKSGLPSDRFFAERPEGSVSTLKIQRTQQEDSAVYLCASSLAGTGWREKLFFGSGTQLSVL.

V usage is TRBV28 and J usage is TRBJ1-2; D might be TRBD1 (5 bases). The V gene's germline CDR1 is MDHEN and CDR2 SYDVKM. The CDR3 sequence is 13 residues long. V gave up 2 bases and J gave up 7 bases, with 11 bases separating them. DNA of the CDR3: TGTGCCAGCAGTTTACAGGGAAACCCTGGCTACACCTTC. Amino acids: CASSLQGNPGYTF.